This TCR beta chain appears in the sequencing data of a study of cytomegalovirus exposure and HLA in healthy donors (dated by TCRdb to 2016 to 2017). With respect to the entire study: In an earlier analysis of 587 of the donors, about 260 Gb of sequence data and 100 million or so unique TCR beta sequences from about 190 million T cells were reported. An early release that covered approximately 600 HLA-typed donors contained about 300 gigabases of sequencing data and 85 million to 100 million unique TCR sequences. The genetic ancestry cluster associated with self-reported Caucasian donors included approximately 85% of the roughly 390 genotyped donors. The study aimed to test whether signatures of past pathogen exposure could be identified by cataloging public T cell receptors. Using immunosequencing, the study profiled T cell repertoires from about 610 subjects and related those repertoires to cytomegalovirus serostatus. Along with the roughly 710-subject first cohort, a separate validation cohort of 120 different subjects was used. High-throughput TCR immunosequencing, statistical association of individual TCRs with disease status, and machine learning were combined to predict cytomegalovirus infection status. A later analysis re-examined previously published TCR beta repertoires from just over 650 donors and added high-resolution HLA genotyping to investigate patterns of TCR occurrence. The later analysis used no new phenotypic data to find candidate immune exposures, relying instead on TCR beta sequences and their occurrence across donors. An earlier analysis of 450 to 750 of the donors used high-throughput TCR beta sequencing to judge whether each TCR beta V gene segment behaved as functional or pseudogenic. Donor age, sex, ethnicity and CMV serostatus were compiled alongside the repertoire data. In a later genetic analysis, genome-wide SNP genotypes for about three fifths of the roughly 670 donors were used, and that subset was treated as a discovery cohort. All discovery cohort repertoires had been generated on a single sequencing platform. HLA typing included class I and class II loci at four-digit resolution. Typing coverage varied by locus: roughly 629-640 donors for A, B, C, DRB1 and DQB1; around 560 for DQA1; 600 to 610 for DPA1; more than 450 for DPB1. About five DR-DQ haplotypes were treated as single units for association and clustering because of strong linkage in the cohort. Among some 410 genotyped donors of the cohort, an average of roughly 240,000 unique TCR beta nucleotide sequences were sequenced per donor, 15% to 20% of them non-productive.

The library was built by means of the immunoSEQ multiplex PCR assay. The multiplex PCR relied on a mix of 60 forward primers for TCR Vbeta segments and 13 reverse primers for TCR Jbeta segments. A multiplex PCR assay on genomic DNA amplified the CDR3 region of rearranged TCR beta genes. On the Illumina HiSeq System, the amplified TCR beta libraries were sequenced as 87-base-pair reads. The authors' analysis ran thus. A later analysis tallied tens of millions of unique TCR beta chains across the 666 repertoires, and around 12 million of those chains were shared by two or more donors. Raw reads were error-corrected and collapsed into unique sequences with a nearest-neighbor algorithm that merged closely related sequences to remove PCR and sequencing errors. To assign V, D and J gene segments, CDR3 sequences were aligned to IMGT reference sequences. For a sequence to be retained, a match of at least six nucleotides was required to both a V gene segment and a J gene segment. Rearrangements were classified as productive when the CDR3 lacked stop codons and remained in frame with V and J, and all other rearrangements were classified as non-productive. Following IMGT convention, CDR3 was defined as the stretch from the second conserved V-encoded cysteine up to the conserved J-encoded phenylalanine. The earlier analysis of 550 to 650 of the donors excluded any sequence lacking an unambiguous match to a single V gene segment. An earlier analysis of a few hundred of the donors called V segments functional above 56.7% productive rearrangements and segregating when the between-donor standard deviation exceeded 5%. A statistical classification framework was built to diagnose cytomegalovirus status from the catalog of TCR beta chain sequences. In a later analysis, V and J genes were assigned by comparing TCR nucleotide sequences against IMGT/GENE-DB human TR gene sequences. The TCRdist pipeline was used in a later analysis to assign CDR3 sequences and most-parsimonious VDJ recombination scenarios. In a later analysis, each TCR beta chain was defined by its CDR3 amino acid sequence together with its V-gene family, and reads without a unique V-gene family were excluded. In a later analysis, approximately 640 highly shared, low-generation-probability nucleotide sequences were removed to address suspected cross-contamination and a sequencing artifact. In a later analysis, a clonal expansion index was calculated for each public chain from normalized within-repertoire ranks of inferred template counts. A later analysis computed generation probabilities with a VDJ recombination model fitted to out-of-frame rearrangements, and checked the results against IGoR. A later analysis scored TCR-TCR, TCR-HLA and TCR-CMV co-occurrence with hypergeometric tests, applying a repertoire-size bias correction to TCR pairs. A later analysis estimated false discovery rates by permuting HLA or CMV assignments 20 times. In a later analysis, co-occurring TCRs were grouped with DBSCAN, and TCRdist sequence similarity was added when clustering was performed within HLA-allele-positive subsets. Repertoires with fewer than 30,000 or more than 120,000 public chains, plus five repertoires with anomalous nucleotide sharing, were excluded from co-occurrence clustering. TCRdb carries this immuneACCESS record with in-frame sequences only. Its versions omit some clonotypes, under half of them owing to an unresolved V gene in the studies checked, with the rest unexplained. V, J and clone size are taken as reported in that table, and D and trimming were inferred from the DNA itself. This sample comprises some 150,000 clones, around 79% of them detected only once. Of the sample, about 4% falls within the top ten clones.

Study-wide findings and limitations: Specific HLA alleles were associated with 15,000 to 20,000 TCR beta sequences at a false discovery rate of 0.05 in a later analysis. CMV serostatus was the only immune exposure information available for the cohort. Three of the identified cytomegalovirus-associated TCR beta chains were confirmed in vitro to be specific for cytomegalovirus antigens. The sequencing pipeline was judged likely to have produced a cluster of highly shared sequence variants as a technical artifact. The study listed 164 TCR beta chains as associated with cytomegalovirus. Sequencing depth was assumed to be roughly uniform across donors in the presence/absence analyses, though that assumption may not hold. A later analysis found that HLA-associated TCR beta chains were more clonally expanded and had lower generation probabilities than equally common non-associated chains. In a later analysis, several top co-occurrence clusters were reported to appear linked to parvovirus B19, influenza, CMV and Epstein-Barr virus. Because counts were too low, about 15 rarely observed V segments, including chromosome 9 orphons, were left out of the earlier analysis of 587 of the donors. Linkage disequilibrium might explain the correlated functional status among segregating V segments, but an unknown experimental factor could not be excluded. A further reported finding was that TCR beta sequences accurately predicted the HLA-A and HLA-B alleles for most subjects in the first cohort. It was suggested by the authors that the approach could potentially be generalized to other disease states and immunological phenotypes. Assigning TCR associations to individual alleles was difficult when HLA alleles, especially DR and DQ, strongly co-occurred. In a later genetic analysis, fewer N-insertions in productive TCRs were reported among donors in an Asian-associated ancestry cluster than the approximately 670-donor mean. Most CMV-associated TCR beta chains appeared to be HLA-restricted in a later analysis, and the HLA associations seemed to be driven largely by CMV exposure. V-gene and J-gene trimming of TCR beta chains was associated with a missense DCLRE1C variant in a later genetic analysis, and the association was replicated in an independent cohort. Some IMGT-functional V segments, including TRBV6-2 and TRBV6-3, could not be distinguished by the 87-base-pair reads and were therefore excluded. In an earlier analysis of 587 of the donors, most TCR beta V segments appeared in productive rearrangements about 87% or about 30% of the time, broadly matching IMGT annotations. In this cohort, only TCR beta chains were sequenced, and detectable features were limited by the absence of alpha or paired-chain data. Because HLA typing was missing for some donors at each locus, association tests included only the typed subset. In both the original and validation cohorts, the classifier was reported to diagnose cytomegalovirus status with high specificity and sensitivity. A later analysis found that TCR association rates varied across HLA loci, with DRB1 alleles showing the most associated TCRs and HLA-C alleles the fewest. While some public TCRs were present in many individuals, most TCR sequences turned up only very rarely across donors.

The cohort consisted of 666 healthy bone marrow donors. At the time of sampling, every cohort member was nominally healthy, though immune exposures that went unrecorded were likely present. CMV serostatus was recorded as positive for some 300 and negative for about 55% of the roughly 700 cohort members, whereas no CMV serostatus was recorded for the donor in question. A peripheral blood sample was provided by each donor, and peripheral blood mononuclear cells were used for TCR beta sequencing. Genomic DNA was extracted from the blood cell samples with the Qiagen DNeasy Blood Extraction Kit. The CDR3 contains 15 residues, cysteine and phenylalanine counted. Only the CDR3 DNA stays, 45 bases, in frame from base 1. CDR1 and CDR2, looked up from the germline V gene, are LGHNA and YSLEER. V gives up 1 base and J gives up 6 bases, and the segment between their germline ends measures 13 bases. A remark on this clone: The clone's antigen remains unknown. No qualities accompany the bases; no much larger clone lies one base away.

The chain is encoded by TRBV4-3 joined to TRBJ2-1, and possibly TRBD1, on 6 matching bases. The clonotype comes from a human donor in good health. The specimen was PBMCs. The bases are TGCGCCAGCAGCCAAGTCGGGTACAGGGCCAATGAGCAGTTCTTC. Its coded protein is CASSQVGYRANEQFF.